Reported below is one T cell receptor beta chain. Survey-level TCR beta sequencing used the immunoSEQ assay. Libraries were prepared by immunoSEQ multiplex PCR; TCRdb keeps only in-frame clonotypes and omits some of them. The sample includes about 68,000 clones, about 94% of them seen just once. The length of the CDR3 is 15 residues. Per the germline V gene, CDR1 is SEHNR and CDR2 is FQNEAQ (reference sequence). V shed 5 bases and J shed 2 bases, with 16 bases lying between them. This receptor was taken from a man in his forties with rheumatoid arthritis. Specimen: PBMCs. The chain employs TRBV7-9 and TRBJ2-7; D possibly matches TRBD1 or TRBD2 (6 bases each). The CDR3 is CASSAPPGATYEQYF. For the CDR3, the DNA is TGTGCCAGCAGCGCCCCTCCGGGGGCTACCTACGAGCAGTACTTC.